These 16 T cell receptor beta chains were sequenced from one sample in a study of blood T cell repertoires in COVID-19. The method was immunoSEQ multiplex PCR; TCRdb's version includes in-frame clones alone and lacks a portion of them. The sample lists under 200,000 clones; 89% were seen once. The sequencing input was PBMCs or T cells enriched from blood (not recorded which). These receptors came from a woman in her late teens or twenties who had recovered from COVID-19.

This clone was seen once. The chain combines TRBV2 with TRBJ2-7; D might be TRBD2 (5 bases). CDR1 and CDR2 from the germline V gene are SNHLY and FYNNEI. The CDR3 extends over 14 amino acids. V dropped 0 bases and J dropped 3 bases, with 9 bases sitting between them. CDR3 DNA: TGTGCCAGCAGTGAAGCGCTTCGGGGCTACGAGCAGTACTTC. Amino acids: CASSEALRGYEQYF.

J is TRBJ2-1 and V is TRBV14; 13 bases fit TRBD2. J gave up 7 bases and V 3 bases, and 9 bases lay outside the gene matches. The germline CDR1 and CDR2 sequences are SGHDN and FVKESK. CDR3 length: 17 amino acids. The CDR3 bases are TGTGCCAGCAGCCACCACGGGACTAGCGGGATGGGTAATGAGCAGTTCTTC. Its translation is CASSHHGTSGMGNEQFF.

The chain is built from TRBV19 and TRBJ1-1, with D unresolved. Trimming took 6 bases from V and 9 from J, leaving 11 bases between them. This CDR3 is 11 amino acids long. Germline CDR1 LNHDA, CDR2 SQIVND (reference sequence). The CDR3 DNA sequence: TGTGCCAGTAGACGGCAGAGGCAAGCTTTCTTT. Translated, it gives CASRRQRQAFF.

The chain couples TRBV5-1 to TRBJ1-2, with TRBD1 identical over 9 bases. J gave up 1 base and V 2 bases, and 3 bases lay outside the gene matches. CDR1 is SGHRS and CDR2 is YFSETQ in the germline V gene. The CDR3 spans 15 residues. The CDR3 is CASSFGQGNNYGYTF. The CDR3, as DNA: TGCGCCAGCAGCTTTGGACAGGGGAATAACTATGGCTACACCTTC.

The count of this clone is one. The CDR3 sequence is CAISQGTVQYF. The DNA for the CDR3 is TGTGCCATCAGTCAAGGGACAGTGCAGTACTTC. The rearrangement links TRBV10-3 to TRBJ2-4; TRBD1 matches at 7 bases. Losses at the gene ends were 5 bases for V and 13 bases for J; bases not matched to a gene: 5. This CDR3 has 11 residues. The germline CDR1 and CDR2 sequences are ENHRY and SYGVKD.

The chain couples TRBV29-1 to TRBJ2-6; 10 bases are a match to TRBD1. This CDR3 comprises 21 residues. Germline V gene sequence: CDR1 SQVTM, CDR2 ANQGSEA. The ends lost 8 bases at V and 0 bases at J; junction bases unmatched: 22. The CDR3 is CSIRGSGTGDANLSGANVLTF. The CDR3 DNA sequence: TGCAGCATCCGTGGATCCGGGACAGGGGACGCAAATCTCTCTGGGGCCAACGTCCTGACTTTC.

The chain joins TRBV19 to TRBJ2-2, with TRBD1 matching over 9 bases. CDR3 length equals 16 residues. V was pared by 6 bases and J by 6 bases, with 11 bases of the junction left unmatched. From germline, CDR1 is LNHDA and CDR2 SQIVND (reference sequence). The CDR3 DNA sequence: TGTGCCAGTAGGGGGACCGGGACAGGGTTGGCCGGGGAGCTGTTTTTT. As protein: CASRGTGTGLAGELFF.

The rearrangement joins TRBV28 to TRBJ2-7, with 9 bases matching TRBD2. J gave up 3 bases and V 6 bases, and 12 bases lay outside the gene matches. Germline V gene sequence: CDR1 MDHEN, CDR2 SYDVKM. The CDR3 spans 16 residues. The CDR3 nucleotides read TGTGCCAGCAGGAGGTCCCTGGCGGGAGGGGTCTACGAGCAGTACTTC. Its protein is CASRRSLAGGVYEQYF.

The gene calls are TRBV5-6 and TRBJ2-1; TRBD2 matches at 7 bases. CDR1 is SGHDT, CDR2 YYEEEE, per germline. Trimming at V came to 3 bases and at J to 4 bases, leaving 7 bases not matched to a gene. The length of the CDR3 is 15 residues. This chain's CDR3 is CASSWTGTTYNEQFF. CDR3 in DNA: TGTGCCAGCAGCTGGACCGGGACTACTTACAATGAGCAGTTCTTC.

This chain connects TRBV28 to TRBJ2-2, with 13 bases fitting TRBD2. Germline V gives CDR1 MDHEN, CDR2 SYDVKM. This CDR3 has 19 residues. V was clipped by 5 bases and J by 1 base; unmatched bases: 10. CDR3 coding DNA: TGTGCCAGCAGTCCTATCCGACTAGCGGGAGGTGAGAACACCGGGGAGCTGTTTTTT. Amino acids: CASSPIRLAGGENTGELFF.

The rearrangement links TRBV2 to TRBJ2-7; a weak D match, TRBD2 (5 bases). The CDR3 runs to 12 residues. Trimming shortened V by 5 bases and J by 0 bases, and 5 bases separated the two germline ends. Germline lookup yields CDR1 SNHLY and CDR2 FYNNEI. CDR3 sequence reads: CASSRDSYEQYF. Written as DNA, the CDR3 is TGTGCCAGCAGTCGGGACTCCTACGAGCAGTACTTC.

This clone was observed once. The chain links TRBV28 to TRBJ1-5, with TRBD1 as a possible D gene (5 bases). The CDR3 length is 14 residues. The germline gives CDR1 MDHEN, CDR2 SYDVKM. The germline V and J ends were trimmed by 1 base and 2 bases, with 6 bases remaining between them. In DNA form, the CDR3 reads TGTGCCAGCAGTTTATCGGGGGGCAATCAGCCCCAGCATTTT. Translation: CASSLSGGNQPQHF.

This clone was detected once. CDR3 region: CASSRRRYYINTGELFF. The CDR3 DNA reads as TGTGCCAGCAGCCGGCGCAGGTATTACATTAACACCGGGGAGCTGTTTTTT. The chain recombines TRBV7-2 with TRBJ2-2, with unresolved D. The CDR3 is 17 amino acids. V dropped 5 bases and J dropped 2 bases, with 18 bases sitting between them. CDR1 is SGHTA and CDR2 is FQGNSA in the germline V gene.

This rearrangement joins TRBV5-6 to TRBJ1-2; TRBD1 matches 10 bases. The CDR3 is made up of 15 amino acids. Per the germline V gene, CDR1 is SGHDT and CDR2 is YYEEEE. V shed 0 bases, J shed 8 bases, and the junction held 7 bases outside the gene matches. Written as DNA, the CDR3 is TGTGCCAGCAGCTTGGCGGGACAGGGGCTAGGGGGCTACACCTTC. Translated: CASSLAGQGLGGYTF.

This rearrangement joins TRBV5-1 to TRBJ2-7, with D perhaps matching TRBD2 (6 bases). CDR1 and CDR2 (germline): SGHRS, YFSETQ. The CDR3 covers 15 residues. Trimming took off 5 bases at V and 1 base at J, with 16 bases between the two ends. CDR3 sequence reads: CASREGVYPSYEQYF. The CDR3 nucleotides read TGCGCCAGCAGGGAGGGAGTCTACCCTTCCTACGAGCAGTACTTC.

The V call is TRBV27, the J call TRBJ2-3; a possible D gene is TRBD2 (6 bases). In germline, CDR1 is MNHEY, CDR2 SMNVEV (reference sequence). The V end lost 2 bases, the J end lost 1 base, and 7 bases lay between the germline ends. CDR3 length: 14 amino acids. CDR3 nucleotide sequence: TGTGCCAGCAGTTTAGCGGGACGCACAGATACGCAGTATTTT. This sequence encodes CASSLAGRTDTQYF.